The 26 T cell receptor beta chains in this list originate from one sample, sequenced in a study of T cells in Graves' hyperthyroidism and ophthalmopathy. RNA transcripts were the template for amplifying TCR beta CDR3 regions. When the TCR CDR3 underwent first-round RT-PCR, the HTBI primer set was used. One entry per CDR3 protein results from TCRdb running MiXCR on the multiplex PCR reads. The data show 540,000 or so distinct CDR3 sequences, 35% to 55% seen once. The sample taken for sequencing was peripheral blood or thyroid tissue (not recorded which). The receptor source for this set is an adult woman with Graves' disease, either hyperthyroidism or ophthalmopathy (not recorded which).

V is TRBV15 and J is TRBJ2-7; 10 bases fit TRBD1. This CDR3 is built from 15 residues. The V segment lost 3 bases and the J segment 6 bases; nucleotides outside the gene matches: 8. Germline CDR1 is LNHNV and CDR2 is YYDKDF (reference sequence). CDR3 loop: CATSSPGTGAFEQYF. The DNA for the CDR3 is TGTGCCACCAGCAGCCCCGGGACAGGGGCTTTCGAGCAGTACTTC.

V gene TRBV25-1 combines with J gene TRBJ1-2; D is uncertain. This CDR3 has 15 amino acids. Trimming took off 6 bases at V and 8 bases at J, with 22 bases between the two ends. In germline, CDR1 is MGHDK, CDR2 SYGVNS. In DNA form, the CDR3 reads TGTGCCAGCAGCCCTCCCCACGGGCGTGTGGGGGGCTACACCTTC. Translated, it gives CASSPPHGRVGGYTF.

The gene calls are TRBV7-8 and TRBJ1-2, with a weak D call TRBD1 (5 bases). There are 13 residues in the CDR3. The ends were cut back, 5 bases at V and 8 bases at J, with 15 bases in the middle. Germline loops: CDR1 SGHVS, CDR2 FQNEAQ. The CDR3 sequence: CASSPERGIGYTF. The CDR3 DNA is TGTGCCAGCAGCCCAGAACGGGGGATAGGCTACACCTTC.

The rearrangement joins TRBV7-6 to TRBJ1-1; 10 bases are shared with TRBD1. Germline V gene lookup returns CDR1 SGHVS and CDR2 FNYEAQ. The CDR3 covers 16 residues. V trimming: 4 bases; J trimming: 4 bases; junction bases outside the gene matches: 9. Written as DNA, the CDR3 is TGTGCCAGCAGCTCACGCCTTGGGACAGGGGTCACTGAAGCTTTCTTT. As protein: CASSSRLGTGVTEAFF.

This clonotype has more than one count but fewer than ten. The chain has TRBV10-3 and TRBJ1-1, with D tentatively TRBD1 (5 bases). Trimming removed 6 bases at V and 6 bases at J, with 17 bases between. Germline V CDR1 and CDR2: ENHRY, SYGVKD. The CDR3 is made up of 14 amino acids. CDR3 sequence reads: CAIRGDTWSAEAFF. CDR3 DNA: TGTGCCATCAGGGGGGATACTTGGTCGGCTGAAGCTTTCTTT.

The chain is built from TRBV7-9 and TRBJ2-3; D may correspond to TRBD1 or TRBD2 (5 bases each). The CDR3 is 15 amino acids. From germline, CDR1 is SEHNR and CDR2 FQNEAQ (reference sequence). Trimming took off 6 bases at V and 2 bases at J, with 15 bases between the two ends. CDR3 in amino acids: CASSPRGVVTDTQYF. The CDR3, as DNA: TGTGCCAGCAGTCCAAGAGGGGTAGTCACAGATACGCAGTATTTT.

This clonotype was found a few times. This chain links TRBV3-1 with TRBJ1-3; a possible D gene is TRBD1 (5 bases). This CDR3 is built from 16 residues. Germline CDR1 reads LGHDT; CDR2 reads YNNKEL (reference sequence). V lost 1 base, J lost 0 bases, and 10 bases lay in between. CDR3 protein: CASSQVGTFSGNTIYF. The CDR3 nucleotides are TGTGCCAGCAGCCAAGTAGGGACCTTCTCTGGAAACACCATATATTTT. Variable domain in full (rest from reference TRBV3-1 and TRBJ1-3): DTAVSQTPKYLVTQMGNDKSIKCEQNLGHDTMYWYKQDSKKFLKIMFSYNNKELIINETVPNRFSPKSPDKAHLNLHINSLELGDSAVYFCASSQVGTFSGNTIYFGEGSWLTVV.

This clonotype has just a few counts. The chain uses TRBV7-8 and TRBJ1-6; perhaps TRBD1 as D (5 bases). Trimming shortened V by 7 bases and J by 9 bases, and 16 bases separated the two germline ends. This CDR3 has 14 residues. Germline V gene lookup returns CDR1 SGHVS and CDR2 FQNEAQ. CDR3 DNA sequence: TGTGCCAGCAACCAATCGGGGGGGGGTTCACCCCTCCACTTT. This gives the protein CASNQSGGGSPLHF. The whole variable domain, remainder taken from reference TRBV7-8 and TRBJ1-6, is GAGVSQSPRYKVAKRGQDVALRCDPISGHVSLFWYQQALGQGPEFLTYFQNEAQLDKSGLPSDRFFAERPEGSVSTLKIQRTQQEDSAVYLCASNQSGGGSPLHFGNGTRLTVT.

As to this clonotype: The conserved phenylalanine or tryptophan is not found at the CDR3 terminus, so this likely reflects a read error. Because the CDR3's place on the DNA is in doubt, the DNA is left out and the CDR3 is given as listed by TCRdb. The V gene is TRBV4-1, the J gene TRBJ1-1; the table's D call, TRBD1, has no DNA check behind it. Both ends counted, the CDR3 spans 12 residues. The germline V gene encodes CDR1 MGHRA and CDR2 YSYEKL. This CDR3 reads CASSQTGTGAYS.

This chain links TRBV7-6 with TRBJ1-1; D may be TRBD1 (5 bases). Germline CDR1 reads SGHVS; CDR2 reads FNYEAQ. This CDR3 has 13 amino acids. The V end lost 3 bases, the J end lost 6 bases, and 11 bases lay between the germline ends. The CDR3 nucleotides are TGTGCCAGCAGCTTGCTGGGGGAGGCTGAAGCTTTCTTT. It codes for CASSLLGEAEAFF.

This rearrangement joins TRBV7-3 to TRBJ2-1; D may be TRBD1 (6 bases). The CDR3 covers 15 residues. Germline V gene lookup returns CDR1 SGHTA and CDR2 FQGTGA. V gave up 6 bases and J gave up 0 bases, with 12 bases separating them. The chain's CDR3 is CASSLGGGSYNEQFF. In DNA form, the CDR3 reads TGTGCCAGCAGTCTAGGGGGTGGCTCCTACAATGAGCAGTTCTTC.

The chain is built from TRBV7-2 and TRBJ2-5, with a possible D match to TRBD2 (7 bases). The CDR3 totals 13 residues. Germline CDR1 and CDR2: SGHTA and FQGNSA. Trimming shortened V by 5 bases and J by 5 bases, and 12 bases separated the two germline ends. The CDR3, as DNA: TGTGCCAGCAGCCGGGGGGCCCGGGAGACCCAGTACTTC. Translation gives CASSRGARETQYF.

This clonotype came up many times. This rearrangement joins TRBV15 to TRBJ2-6; a possible D gene is TRBD1 (6 bases). Germline lookup yields CDR1 LNHNV and CDR2 YYDKDF (reference sequence). The CDR3 runs to 15 residues. V lost 3 bases and J lost 2, with 8 bases in between. The CDR3 DNA is TGTGCCACCAGCAGCAGGGGACCTGGGGCCAACGTCCTGACTTTC. Protein: CATSSRGPGANVLTF.

This clonotype was counted many times. The chain combines TRBV29-1 with TRBJ1-1; TRBD1 is a possible D gene (5 bases). Between the trimmed V and J ends, which lost 6 bases and 7 bases, there was a span of 15 bases. The length of the CDR3 is 12 residues. The germline gives CDR1 SQVTM, CDR2 ANQGSEA. This chain's CDR3 is CSVDPGRVEAFF. CDR3 sequence (DNA): TGCAGCGTCGATCCGGGACGGGTTGAAGCTTTCTTT.

This clonotype was seen many times. The chain couples TRBV5-1 to TRBJ2-5, with D possibly being TRBD1 (6 bases). Germline CDR1 reads SGHRS; CDR2 reads YFSETQ. The ends were cut back, 4 bases at V and 2 bases at J, with 9 bases in the middle. The length of the CDR3 is 13 residues. This CDR3 reads CASSTQGQETQYF. The CDR3 nucleotides are TGCGCCAGCAGCACACAGGGTCAAGAGACCCAGTACTTC. Using reference TRBV5-1 and TRBJ2-5 for the parts outside the CDR3, the full variable domain is KAGVTQTPRYLIKTRGQQVTLSCSPISGHRSVSWYQQTPGQGLQFLFEYFSETQRNKGNFPGRFSGRQFSNSRSEMNVSTLELGDSALYLCASSTQGQETQYFGPGTRLLVL.

J is TRBJ2-5 and V is TRBV29-1; 7 bases align to TRBD1. CDR1 and CDR2 (germline): SQVTM, ANQGSEA. With V trimmed by 7 bases and J by 4 bases, 12 bases remained unmatched. The CDR3 sequence is 14 residues long. CDR3 bases: TGCAGCGGGTGGGGTAAGAAGGGGGCAGAGACCCAGTACTTC. Its protein is CSGWGKKGAETQYF.

This clonotype was observed at least ten times. V gene TRBV20-1 combines with J gene TRBJ1-2; D might be TRBD1 (5 bases). Trimming left V 4 bases short and J 4 bases short, with 13 bases between. This CDR3 is built from 13 residues. From germline, CDR1 is DFQATT and CDR2 SNEGSKA (reference sequence). This CDR3 reads CSAMPSGGYGYTF. The CDR3 nucleotides are TGCAGTGCTATGCCGTCCGGGGGCTATGGCTACACCTTC.

The table lists this clonotype with many counts. The chain has TRBV7-9 and TRBJ1-6; 7 nucleotides agree with TRBD1. This CDR3 spans 15 amino acids. Losses at the gene ends were 4 bases for V and 6 bases for J; bases not matched to a gene: 6. Germline CDR1 reads SEHNR; CDR2 reads FQNEAQ (reference sequence). The CDR3 protein is CASSSTGSGNSPLHF. The CDR3 nucleotides read TGTGCCAGCAGCTCGACAGGGTCCGGTAATTCACCCCTCCACTTT. Together with reference TRBV7-9 and TRBJ1-6, the CDR3 gives the full variable domain: DTGVSQNPRHKITKRGQNVTFRCDPISEHNRLYWYRQTLGQGPEFLTYFQNEAQLEKSRLLSDRFSAERPKGSFSTLEIQRTEQGDSAMYLCASSSTGSGNSPLHFGNGTRLTVT.

The CDR3 DNA sequence: TGTGCCACCAGTGGAGGGGGACTGGGCTACACCTTC. Its translation: CATSGGGLGYTF. The rearrangement uses TRBV24-1 and TRBJ1-2; D is possibly TRBD1 (6 bases). Germline CDR1 KGHDR, CDR2 SFDVKD. V lost 5 bases, J lost 8 bases, and 11 bases lay in between. The CDR3 consists of 12 residues.

The V call is TRBV27, the J call TRBJ2-7; 7 positions agree with TRBD1. Germline V CDR1 and CDR2: MNHEY, SMNVEV (reference sequence). V lost 0 bases to trimming and J lost 1 base; unmatched junction nucleotides: 3. The CDR3 sequence is 15 residues long. This CDR3 reads CASSLSWDSSYEQYF. CDR3 DNA sequence: TGTGCCAGCAGTTTATCATGGGACAGTTCCTACGAGCAGTACTTC.

The chain couples TRBV20-1 to TRBJ1-4, with D unclear. Per germline, CDR1 DFQATT and CDR2 SNEGSKA (reference sequence). CDR3 size: 12 residues. The V gene lost 5 bases and the J gene lost 5 bases, with 9 bases spanning the gap. The CDR3 nucleotides read TGCAGTGCTCGTCAGGACAATGAAAAACTGTTTTTT. Its protein product is CSARQDNEKLFF.

The DNA for the CDR3 is TGTGCCAGCAGCTTAGGCTTTCGGGAGAACACTGAAGCTTTCTTT. It specifies CASSLGFRENTEAFF. The rearrangement uses TRBV7-9 and TRBJ1-1; unclear D gene. Trimming took 1 base from V and 1 from J, leaving 10 bases between them. This CDR3 is built from 15 residues. Looked up from germline, CDR1 is SEHNR and CDR2 is FQNEAQ (reference sequence).

This clonotype was recorded at least ten times. This sequence joins TRBV15 and TRBJ2-2; D remains unclear. The CDR3 has 15 residues. Germline lookup yields CDR1 LNHNV and CDR2 YYDKDF (reference sequence). The V end was cut by 6 bases, the J end by 7 bases, with 18 bases between. CDR3 protein: CATRSEVGLSGELFF. The CDR3 region has the DNA TGTGCCACCAGGTCTGAGGTCGGTCTTAGCGGGGAGCTGTTTTTT.

This chain joins TRBV7-9 and TRBJ1-6, with D perhaps matching TRBD1 (5 bases). Trimming removed 7 bases at V and 7 bases at J, with 14 bases between. Looked up from germline, CDR1 is SEHNR and CDR2 is FQNEAQ (reference sequence). This CDR3 is 14 amino acids long. The CDR3 nucleotides read TGTGCCAGCACCGATCGGGGGGGGAATTCACCCCTCCACTTT. Its protein is CASTDRGGNSPLHF.

This clonotype was seen at least ten times. The chain joins TRBV10-3 to TRBJ1-2; D ambiguous. Germline lookup yields CDR1 ENHRY and CDR2 SYGVKD. V was clipped by 2 bases and J by 0 bases, with 7 bases between them. The CDR3 sequence is 14 residues long. The CDR3 coding sequence is TGTGCCATCAGTGAGGCGAGAGCTAACTATGGCTACACCTTC. Translated, it gives CAISEARANYGYTF.

This clonotype was seen many times. This sequence joins TRBV20-1 and TRBJ2-7; perhaps TRBD1 as D (6 bases). Trimming shortened V by 3 bases and J by 2 bases, and 14 bases separated the two germline ends. Germline-derived CDR1 and CDR2 are DFQATT and SNEGSKA (reference sequence). The CDR3 extends over 14 amino acids. This CDR3 reads CSASGDTYPYEQYF. DNA for the CDR3: TGCAGTGCTAGCGGGGACACTTACCCCTACGAGCAGTACTTC.